The 14 T cell receptor beta chains reported below all come from one sample, sequenced in a study of OX40 agonist ivuxolimab in advanced cancers. Library generation was performed with the immunoSEQ multiplex PCR assay. Here the immuneACCESS table is served through TCRdb, limited to in-frame sequences with V and J called. Missing clones are a known gap in these copies; in checked studies unresolved V genes cover under half, and the rest lacks a known reason. In this sample the table shows tens of thousands of clones, about 86% of which occur a single time. Roughly 0.71% of the sample goes to the ten largest clones. Sample: CD4+ or CD8+ T cells sorted from blood, taken in a trial of the OX40 agonist ivuxolimab. Receptors originate from an adult with an advanced solid tumor such as melanoma, head and neck, liver or kidney cancer.

The CDR3, as DNA: TGCAGTGCTAGGGGGTACAATGAGCAGTTCTTC. Encoded protein: CSARGYNEQFF. The gene calls are TRBV20-1 and TRBJ2-1, with D uncertain. V gave up 3 bases and J gave up 4 bases, with 4 bases separating them. The CDR3 extends over 11 amino acids. CDR1 DFQATT and CDR2 SNEGSKA come from the germline V gene (reference sequence).

This chain joins TRBV7-2 and TRBJ1-3, with D tentatively TRBD1 (5 bases). The V end lost 3 bases, the J end lost 0 bases, and 18 bases lay between the germline ends. Germline V gives CDR1 SGHTA, CDR2 FQGNSA. CDR3 length: 18 amino acids. CDR3 sequence (DNA): TGTGCCAGCAGCTTCAGAGGGGCAAGCCTCTCCTCTGGAAACACCATATATTTT. It encodes CASSFRGASLSSGNTIYF.

This clone was counted between two and nine times. The rearrangement uses TRBV4-2 and TRBJ2-3; 8 positions match TRBD1. With 1 base clipped from V and 4 bases from J, the junction kept 10 bases outside the gene matches. CDR3 length equals 17 residues. Looked up from germline, CDR1 is LGHNA and CDR2 is YNFKEQ. The CDR3 protein is CASSQVGPEGQADTQYF. In nucleotides, the CDR3 is TGTGCCAGCAGCCAAGTAGGCCCTGAGGGACAGGCAGATACGCAGTATTTT.

The J gene is TRBJ2-5, the V gene TRBV18, with 12 bases matching TRBD1. V was pared by 5 bases and J by 4 bases, with 2 bases of the junction left unmatched. CDR1 and CDR2 (germline): KGHSH, LQKENI. The CDR3 covers 14 residues. CDR3 in amino acids: CASSGDRGLETQYF. The CDR3 DNA reads as TGTGCCAGCTCAGGGGACAGGGGGCTAGAGACCCAGTACTTC.

The chain is built from TRBV19 and TRBJ1-5; a possible D gene is TRBD1 (5 bases). CDR1 is LNHDA and CDR2 is SQIVND in the germline V gene (reference sequence). Trimming took off 7 bases at V and 0 bases at J, with 13 bases between the two ends. The length of the CDR3 is 15 residues. The CDR3 nucleotides read TGTGCCAGTATCCGGACAAGCTATAGCAATCAGCCCCAGCATTTT. Translated: CASIRTSYSNQPQHF.

This clone occurred once. The rearrangement joins TRBV5-1 to TRBJ2-7; D may be TRBD1 (6 bases). The germline V and J ends were trimmed by 3 bases and 1 base, with 11 bases remaining between them. The CDR3 is 14 residues long. Germline V gene data show CDR1 as SGHRS and CDR2 as YFSETQ. CDR3 coding DNA: TGCGCCAGCAGCTCCGAGGACAGATCCTACGAGCAGTACTTC. The encoded protein is CASSSEDRSYEQYF. Full variable domain (outside the CDR3, taken from reference TRBV5-1 and TRBJ2-7): KAGVTQTPRYLIKTRGQQVTLSCSPISGHRSVSWYQQTPGQGLQFLFEYFSETQRNKGNFPGRFSGRQFSNSRSEMNVSTLELGDSALYLCASSSEDRSYEQYFGPGTRLTVT.

V usage is TRBV28 and J usage is TRBJ2-2; 11 bases fit TRBD2. The length of the CDR3 is 16 residues. In germline, CDR1 is MDHEN, CDR2 SYDVKM. V lost 6 bases, J lost 6 bases, and 9 bases stayed unmatched. This chain's CDR3 is CASRTSGIPPPGELFF. DNA for the CDR3: TGTGCCAGCAGGACTAGCGGGATTCCCCCCCCCGGGGAGCTGTTTTTT.

This clone showed up just once. The genes are TRBV29-1 and TRBJ2-1; 7 bases align to TRBD1. The CDR3 has 12 residues. From germline, CDR1 is SQVTM and CDR2 ANQGSEA. V was pared by 8 bases and J by 6 bases, with 7 bases of the junction left unmatched. CDR3 sequence reads: CSTWTGPNEQFF. As DNA, the CDR3 is TGCAGCACCTGGACAGGCCCCAATGAGCAGTTCTTC.

The V and J genes are TRBV29-1 and TRBJ2-1; TRBD2 matches 11 bases. CDR3 length: 16 residues. Looked up from germline, CDR1 is SQVTM and CDR2 is ANQGSEA. V was pared by 7 bases and J by 7 bases, with 15 bases of the junction left unmatched. The CDR3 region has the DNA TGCAGCGCCGGACCGCTAGCGGGAGGCCCTACAAATGAGCAGTTCTTC. Protein sequence: CSAGPLAGGPTNEQFF.

The rearrangement uses TRBV20-1 and TRBJ2-1; D uncertain. This CDR3 region has 11 residues. V lost 3 bases and J 5 bases, leaving 5 bases between the germline ends. Per germline, CDR1 DFQATT and CDR2 SNEGSKA (reference sequence). In DNA form, the CDR3 reads TGCAGTGCTAGCTCGGACAATGAGCAGTTCTTC. As protein: CSASSDNEQFF.

The rearrangement uses TRBV5-4 and TRBJ2-2, with TRBD2 matching over 14 bases. The V and J ends lost 0 bases and 3 bases, in that order; junction bases with no gene match: 1. The germline V gene encodes CDR1 SGHNT and CDR2 YYREEE (reference sequence). This CDR3 spans 17 amino acids. The CDR3 DNA is TGTGCCAGCAGCTTGGGACTAGCGGGAGGGTACACCGGGGAGCTGTTTTTT. Protein sequence: CASSLGLAGGYTGELFF. The whole variable domain, filled in from reference TRBV5-4 and TRBJ2-2, reads ETGVTQSPTHLIKTRGQQVTLRCSSQSGHNTVSWYQQALGQGPQFIFQYYREEENGRGNFPPRFSGLQFPNYSSELNVNALELDDSALYLCASSLGLAGGYTGELFFGEGSRLTVL.

V is TRBV6-1 and J is TRBJ2-3; 10 bases line up with TRBD2. The V gene's germline CDR1 is MNHNS and CDR2 SASEGT. CDR3 length: 13 residues. After removal of 8 bases from V and 3 bases from J, the junction contained 2 bases not matched to a gene. CDR3 residues: CASALAGTDTQYF. The CDR3 coding sequence is TGTGCCAGCGCACTAGCGGGAACAGATACGCAGTATTTT.

The chain is built from TRBV19 and TRBJ2-7; 9 bases are shared with TRBD1. The CDR3 length is 16 residues. Trimming removed 3 bases from V and 4 bases from J; junction bases left unmatched: 10. Germline lookup yields CDR1 LNHDA and CDR2 SQIVND (reference sequence). The CDR3: CASSISGTGQSYEQYF. CDR3 nucleotides: TGTGCCAGTAGTATTAGTGGGACAGGGCAATCATACGAGCAGTACTTC.

This sequence joins TRBV6-6 and TRBJ1-2; D is unresolved. Trimming took off 0 bases at V and 8 bases at J, with 16 bases between the two ends. Germline V CDR1 and CDR2: MNHNY, SVGAGI (reference sequence). The CDR3 contains 15 residues. The CDR3 loop is CASSYSGREGAGYTF. The CDR3 DNA is TGTGCCAGCAGTTACTCGGGAAGGGAGGGCGCCGGCTACACCTTC.